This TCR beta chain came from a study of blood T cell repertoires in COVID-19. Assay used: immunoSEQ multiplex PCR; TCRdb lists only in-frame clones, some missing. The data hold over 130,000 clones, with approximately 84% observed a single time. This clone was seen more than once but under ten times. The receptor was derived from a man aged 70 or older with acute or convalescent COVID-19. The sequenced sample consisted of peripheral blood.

This CDR3 is CASSPLGQGAPNQPQHF. The CDR3 coding sequence is TGTGCCAGCTCACCCCTAGGACAGGGGGCGCCCAATCAGCCCCAGCATTTT. The chain has TRBV18 and TRBJ1-5; 11 bases line up with TRBD1. The CDR3 has 17 residues. J gave up 3 bases and V 3 bases, and 7 bases lay outside the gene matches. The germline gives CDR1 KGHSH, CDR2 LQKENI.